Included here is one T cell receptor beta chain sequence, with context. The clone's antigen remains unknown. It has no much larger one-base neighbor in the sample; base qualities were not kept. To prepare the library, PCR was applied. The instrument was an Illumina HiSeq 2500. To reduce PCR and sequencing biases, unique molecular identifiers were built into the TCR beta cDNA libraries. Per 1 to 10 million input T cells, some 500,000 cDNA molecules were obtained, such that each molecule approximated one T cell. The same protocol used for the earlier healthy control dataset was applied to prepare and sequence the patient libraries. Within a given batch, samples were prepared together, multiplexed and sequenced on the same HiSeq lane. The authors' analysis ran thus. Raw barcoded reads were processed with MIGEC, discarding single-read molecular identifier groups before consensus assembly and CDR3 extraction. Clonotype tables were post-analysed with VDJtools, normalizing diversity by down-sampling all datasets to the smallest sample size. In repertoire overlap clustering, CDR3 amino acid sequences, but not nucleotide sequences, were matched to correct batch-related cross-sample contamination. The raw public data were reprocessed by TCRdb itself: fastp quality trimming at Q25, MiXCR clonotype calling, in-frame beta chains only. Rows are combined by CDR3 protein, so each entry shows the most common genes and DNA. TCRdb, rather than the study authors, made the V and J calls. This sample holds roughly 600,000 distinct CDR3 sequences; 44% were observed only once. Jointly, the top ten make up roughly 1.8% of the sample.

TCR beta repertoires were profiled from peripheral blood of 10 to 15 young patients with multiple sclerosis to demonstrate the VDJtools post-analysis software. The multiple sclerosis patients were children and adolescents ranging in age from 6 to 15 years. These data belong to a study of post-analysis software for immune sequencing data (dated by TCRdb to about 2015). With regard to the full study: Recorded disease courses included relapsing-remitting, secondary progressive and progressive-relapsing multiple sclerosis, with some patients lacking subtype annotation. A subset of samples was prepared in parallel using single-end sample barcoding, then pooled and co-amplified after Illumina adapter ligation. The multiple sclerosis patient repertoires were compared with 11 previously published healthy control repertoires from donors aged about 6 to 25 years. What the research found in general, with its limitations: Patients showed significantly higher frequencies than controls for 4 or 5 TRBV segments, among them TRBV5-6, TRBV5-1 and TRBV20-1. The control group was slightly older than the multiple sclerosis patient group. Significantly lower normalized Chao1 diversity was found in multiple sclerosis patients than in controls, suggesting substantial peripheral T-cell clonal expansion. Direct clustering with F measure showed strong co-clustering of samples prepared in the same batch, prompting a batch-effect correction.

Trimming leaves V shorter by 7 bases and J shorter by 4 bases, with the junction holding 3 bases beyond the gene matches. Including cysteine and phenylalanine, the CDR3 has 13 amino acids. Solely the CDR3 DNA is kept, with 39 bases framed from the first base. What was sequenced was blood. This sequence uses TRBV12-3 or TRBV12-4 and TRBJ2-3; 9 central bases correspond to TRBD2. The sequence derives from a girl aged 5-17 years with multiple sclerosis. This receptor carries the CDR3 CASMVAGADTQYF. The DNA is TGTGCCAGCATGGTAGCGGGAGCAGATACGCAGTATTTT.